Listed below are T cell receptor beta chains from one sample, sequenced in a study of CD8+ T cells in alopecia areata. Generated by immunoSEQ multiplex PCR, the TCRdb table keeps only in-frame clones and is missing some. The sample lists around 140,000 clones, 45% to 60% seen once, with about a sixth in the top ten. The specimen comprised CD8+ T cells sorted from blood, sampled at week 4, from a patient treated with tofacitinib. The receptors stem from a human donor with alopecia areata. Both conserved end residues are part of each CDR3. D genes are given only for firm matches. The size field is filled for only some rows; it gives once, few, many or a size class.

cdr3_nt: TGTGCCTGGAGTGTAGGGGATTGGCGAGGCTACACCTTC
cdr3_aa: CAWSVGDWRGYTF
clone_size: .
v_call: TRBV30
d_call: .
j_call: TRBJ1-2

cdr3_nt: TGTGCCAGCAGCTTAGTAGGGAACACTGAAGCTTTCTTT
cdr3_aa: CASSLVGNTEAFF
clone_size: .
v_call: TRBV7-9
d_call: .
j_call: TRBJ1-1

cdr3_nt: TGTGCCTGTGACTACCCCATCTCCTACGAGCAGTACTTC
cdr3_aa: CACDYPISYEQYF
clone_size: few
v_call: TRBV30
d_call: .
j_call: TRBJ2-7

cdr3_nt: TGTGCCAGCAGCGGGGGGTTGGCAGATACGCAGTATTTT
cdr3_aa: CASSGGLADTQYF
clone_size: .
v_call: TRBV27
d_call: TRBD2
j_call: TRBJ2-3

cdr3_nt: TGTGCCAGCAGCCAAGGAGGGACGGGAAATTCACCCCTCCACTTT
cdr3_aa: CASSQGGTGNSPLHF
clone_size: .
v_call: TRBV4-2
d_call: .
j_call: TRBJ1-6

cdr3_nt: TGTGCCAGCAGCTTAGGGACACCTTATCAGCCCCAGCATTTT
cdr3_aa: CASSLGTPYQPQHF
clone_size: .
v_call: TRBV4-2
d_call: .
j_call: TRBJ1-5

cdr3_nt: TGTGCCAGTACCGCCCTCTGGGGGCGTAGCGACGATGGCTACACCTTC
cdr3_aa: CASTALWGRSDDGYTF
clone_size: .
v_call: TRBV19
d_call: .
j_call: TRBJ1-2

cdr3_nt: TGTGCCAGCAGCTTGTTGAACCTTGAAGCTTTCTTT
cdr3_aa: CASSLLNLEAFF
clone_size: .
v_call: TRBV5-6
d_call: .
j_call: TRBJ1-1

cdr3_nt: TGCGCCAGCAGCTTGCACAGGGAGGGCCAAGAGACCCAGTACTTC
cdr3_aa: CASSLHREGQETQYF
clone_size: .
v_call: TRBV5-1
d_call: .
j_call: TRBJ2-5

cdr3_nt: TGTGCCTGGATGGGCGGGGAGCTGTTTTTT
cdr3_aa: CAWMGGELFF
clone_size: few
v_call: TRBV30
d_call: .
j_call: TRBJ2-2